The 14 T cell receptor beta chains presented below share a single source sample, sequenced in a study of T cell responses to AZD1222 COVID-19 vaccine listed by TCRdb under 2021. Library preparation employed the immunoSEQ multiplex PCR assay. The table was pulled from immuneACCESS by TCRdb, which kept in-frame rearrangements only. Such tables lose some clones; where checked, under half of the loss comes from unresolved V genes, and the rest has no known cause. The sample has roughly 100,000 clones on record, about 90% of them singletons. The ten largest clones take up less than 10% of the sample. The time point tag for this specimen amounts to: about 28 days (+/-7) after the second vaccine dose. Sequences were derived from peripheral blood, sampled 28 days after the second AZD1222 dose. Receptors originate from an adult who received the AZD1222 COVID-19 vaccine.

The chain has TRBV6-1 and TRBJ1-1; no clear D. The CDR3 is 14 residues long. Germline V gives CDR1 MNHNS, CDR2 SASEGT. Trimming pared 2 bases from V and 4 bases from J, leaving 11 bases between. CDR3 region: CASSESGWSTEAFF. The CDR3 nucleotides read TGTGCCAGCAGTGAATCGGGGTGGTCCACTGAAGCTTTCTTT.

The V gene is TRBV27, the J gene TRBJ1-6, with D hard to call. The ends were cut back, 6 bases at V and 0 bases at J, with 12 bases in the middle. CDR1 is MNHEY and CDR2 is SMNVEV in the germline V gene (reference sequence). This CDR3 has 16 residues. DNA of the CDR3: TGTGCCAGCAGCTCAAGCAGGAGCTCCTATAATTCACCCCTCCACTTT. It is translated as CASSSSRSSYNSPLHF.

This chain links TRBV25-1 with TRBJ2-7; D gene ambiguous. V shed 6 bases and J shed 4 bases, with 13 bases lying between them. Germline CDR1 is MGHDK and CDR2 is SYGVNS. This CDR3 comprises 13 residues. The chain's CDR3 is CASSFSESYEQYF. DNA of the CDR3: TGTGCCAGCAGCTTCTCAGAGAGTTACGAGCAGTACTTC.

The rearrangement uses TRBV5-1 and TRBJ1-1; weak D call: TRBD1 (6 bases). Germline loops: CDR1 SGHRS, CDR2 YFSETQ. Deletions cut 2 bases from V and 0 bases from J, with 11 bases between. The CDR3 totals 15 residues. The CDR3 DNA reads TGCGCCAGCAGCTTAAGACAGGCTCTGAACACTGAAGCTTTCTTT. Amino acid sequence: CASSLRQALNTEAFF.

This chain links TRBV5-1 with TRBJ1-5; D may be TRBD1 (6 bases). Germline CDR1 SGHRS, CDR2 YFSETQ. This CDR3 contains 13 residues. V dropped 3 bases and J dropped 7 bases, with 11 bases sitting between them. CDR3 residues: CASSYREGQPQHF. The CDR3 DNA is TGCGCCAGCAGCTACAGGGAAGGACAGCCCCAGCATTTT. Complete variable domain (other parts from reference TRBV5-1 and TRBJ1-5): KAGVTQTPRYLIKTRGQQVTLSCSPISGHRSVSWYQQTPGQGLQFLFEYFSETQRNKGNFPGRFSGRQFSNSRSEMNVSTLELGDSALYLCASSYREGQPQHFGDGTRLSIL.

This clone turned up a few times. V usage is TRBV4-3 and J usage is TRBJ1-4; D gene unclear. This CDR3 has 15 residues. Trimming left V 4 bases short and J 0 bases short, with 9 bases between. The germline V gene encodes CDR1 LGHNA and CDR2 YSLEER. This CDR3 reads CASSLGMATNEKLFF. The DNA for the CDR3 is TGCGCCAGCAGCCTAGGGATGGCAACTAATGAAAAACTGTTTTTT.

The chain combines TRBV3-1 (or the pseudogene TRBV3-2) with TRBJ1-2; D perhaps matches TRBD1 (5 bases). V shed 5 bases and J shed 5 bases, with 12 bases lying between them. This CDR3 is 13 amino acids long. Looked up from germline, CDR1 is LGHDT and CDR2 is YNNKEL (reference sequence). CDR3 protein: CASSAPQGYGYTF. DNA for the CDR3: TGTGCCAGCAGCGCCCCTCAGGGTTATGGCTACACCTTC.

J is TRBJ2-1 and V is TRBV5-1; perhaps TRBD2 as D (6 bases). There are 17 residues in the CDR3. The germline V gene encodes CDR1 SGHRS and CDR2 YFSETQ. V dropped 0 bases and J dropped 0 bases, with 13 bases sitting between them. Here the CDR3 reads CASSLVVTRDSYNEQFF. CDR3 nucleotides: TGCGCCAGCAGCTTGGTGGTGACTAGAGACTCCTACAATGAGCAGTTCTTC.

The rearrangement links TRBV7-9 to TRBJ2-5; 14 bases are shared with TRBD2. This CDR3 comprises 16 residues. Trimming cost V 5 bases and J 2 bases; bases outside gene matches: 4. Germline V lookup: CDR1 SEHNR, CDR2 FQNEAQ (reference sequence). In nucleotides, the CDR3 is TGTGCCAGCAGCCCAGGGACTAGCGGGGGTCAAGAGACCCAGTACTTC. Protein: CASSPGTSGGQETQYF.

The gene calls are TRBV7-2 and TRBJ2-2; 8 positions agree with TRBD2. This CDR3 is 16 amino acids long. The junction had 8 bases not matched to a gene; V was cut back by 3 bases and J by 5 bases. Germline assignment: CDR1 SGHTA and CDR2 FQGNSA. The CDR3 coding sequence is TGTGCCAGCAGCTTTCCGGGGGGGCAATATACCGGGGAGCTGTTTTTT. This translates into CASSFPGGQYTGELFF.

The chain joins TRBV4-1 to TRBJ1-5; no firm D call. V lost 0 bases and J 7 bases, leaving 7 bases between the germline ends. The CDR3 is 13 residues long. CDR1 MGHRA and CDR2 YSYEKL come from the germline V gene. CDR3 bases: TGCGCCAGCAGCCAAGAGGTGCACCAGCCCCAGCATTTT. Protein: CASSQEVHQPQHF.

This chain uses TRBV7-2 with TRBJ2-7; 10 bases map to TRBD2. Germline V gives CDR1 SGHTA, CDR2 FQGNSA. The V segment lost 3 bases and the J segment 4 bases; nucleotides outside the gene matches: 9. The CDR3 length is 16 residues. CDR3 in DNA: TGTGCCAGCAGCTTTCACCCCAGCGGGGGGGATTACGAGCAGTACTTC. Translating gives CASSFHPSGGDYEQYF.

V is TRBV6-2 or TRBV6-3 and J is TRBJ2-6; D gene uncertain. CDR3 length: 16 amino acids. The ends were cut back, 5 bases at V and 0 bases at J, with 11 bases in the middle. From germline, CDR1 is MNHEY and CDR2 SVGEGT. The CDR3 reads CASSPDRSSGANVLTF. CDR3 nucleotide sequence: TGTGCCAGCAGTCCGGACCGCAGCTCTGGGGCCAACGTCCTGACTTTC.

A single count supports this clone. The V call is TRBV7-2, the J call TRBJ2-7, with a possible D match to TRBD2 (5 bases). This CDR3 is built from 15 residues. Germline V lookup: CDR1 SGHTA, CDR2 FQGNSA. Trimming took off 1 base at V and 7 bases at J, with 17 bases between the two ends. CDR3 DNA sequence: TGTGCCAGCAGCTTAGTTCCTTTGGCAGCGGTGGAGCAGTACTTC. Translation: CASSLVPLAAVEQYF.